Below, one TCR beta chain is given with its context. Its antigen is currently unknown. The entry originates in a study of cytomegalovirus exposure and HLA in healthy donors. Germline CDR1 reads SGHRS; CDR2 reads YFSETQ. CDR3 size: 16 residues. V was clipped by 0 bases and J by 2 bases; unmatched bases: 8. Notes on the study in general: Overall, approximately 150 TCR beta chains were annotated as cytomegalovirus-associated.

The PCR contained 60 Vbeta and 13 Jbeta primers. The repertoire was sequenced with immunoSEQ multiplex PCR; TCRdb's copy has only in-frame clones and lacks some. The sample table sets out 200,000 to 250,000 clones. The sequence was collected from a girl aged 2-15 years in good health and CMV-seropositive. The chain couples TRBV5-1 to TRBJ2-7; 7 bases match TRBD1. Material for sequencing was PBMCs. The CDR3 coding sequence is TGCGCCAGCAGCTTGGGGGAATGGGACAGAGCCTACGAGCAGTACTTC. As protein: CASSLGEWDRAYEQYF.